The rows below give T cell receptor beta chains drawn from one sample of a study of blood T cell repertoires in COVID-19. Libraries were prepared by immunoSEQ multiplex PCR; TCRdb keeps only in-frame clonotypes and omits some of them. The sample lists about 140,000 clones; about 78% were seen once. The sequencing input was peripheral blood. The receptors were sampled from a man in his 60s who had recovered from COVID-19. Both conserved end residues are part of each CDR3. A D gene is named only where the DNA matches it firmly. Clone size is shown for a subset of rows, as once, few, many or a class of expanded clone.

clone_size j_call v_call d_call cdr3_aa cdr3_nt
. TRBJ1-1 TRBV18 TRBD1 CASSPTGGLAEAFF TGTGCCAGCTCGCCGACAGGGGGACTAGCTGAAGCTTTCTTT
. TRBJ2-1 TRBV7-8 . CASSLNRNNEQFF TGTGCCAGCAGCTTAAACAGGAACAATGAGCAGTTCTTC
. TRBJ1-3 TRBV2 . CASSIGRVSGNTIYF TGTGCCAGCAGTATCGGCAGGGTCTCTGGAAACACCATATATTTT
few TRBJ2-6 TRBV5-4 TRBD1 CASAGQGPRTGANVLTF TGTGCCAGCGCCGGACAGGGACCGAGAACGGGGGCCAACGTCCTGACTTTC
. TRBJ1-2 TRBV3-1/TRBV3-2 . CASSQTPNYGYTF TGTGCCAGCAGCCAAACACCTAACTATGGCTACACCTTC
. TRBJ2-1 TRBV7-8 TRBD2 CASSLARLAGVRPYNEQFF TGTGCCAGCAGCTTAGCGAGGCTAGCGGGGGTGCGCCCCTACAATGAGCAGTTCTTC
. TRBJ2-1 TRBV25-1 TRBD1 CASSLGQNNEQFF TGTGCCAGCAGTTTGGGACAGAACAATGAGCAGTTCTTC
. TRBJ2-1 TRBV11-3 TRBD2 CASSSNPGGYNEQFF TGTGCCAGCAGCTCAAACCCGGGAGGGTACAATGAGCAGTTCTTC
. TRBJ1-3 TRBV7-2 . CASSLSPGDTIYF TGTGCCAGCAGCTTATCACCGGGGGACACCATATATTTT
. TRBJ1-3 TRBV7-3 . CASSLSSSGNTIYF TGTGCCAGCAGCTTAAGCAGTTCTGGAAACACCATATATTTT
. TRBJ2-5 TRBV19 . CASSRTANPQETQYF TGTGCCAGTAGCCGGACAGCTAACCCCCAAGAGACCCAGTACTTC
. TRBJ1-4 TRBV27 . CASSGGASRNLEKLFF TGTGCCAGCAGCGGGGGGGCGAGTCGAAATCTCGAAAAACTGTTTTTT
. TRBJ2-7 TRBV19 TRBD2 CASSISTSGGYEQYF TGTGCCAGTAGTATTTCCACTAGCGGGGGCTACGAGCAGTACTTC
once TRBJ1-5 TRBV6-1 . CASSETAGHQPQHF TGTGCCAGCAGTGAAACAGCGGGTCATCAGCCCCAGCATTTT
few TRBJ2-7 TRBV5-5 . CASSLGGHEQYF TGTGCCAGCAGCTTGGGGGGGCACGAGCAGTACTTC
. TRBJ2-6 TRBV19 TRBD1 CASSVQQGGGANVLTF TGTGCCAGTAGTGTCCAACAGGGGGGAGGGGCCAACGTCCTGACTTTC
. TRBJ1-1 TRBV28 . CASSQAGMNTEAFF TGTGCCAGCAGTCAAGCAGGGATGAACACTGAAGCTTTCTTT
. TRBJ2-1 TRBV19 TRBD2 CASSIAGLAGVLRYNEQFF TGTGCCAGTAGTATAGCGGGACTAGCGGGAGTCTTACGGTACAATGAGCAGTTCTTC
. TRBJ1-5 TRBV28 . CASTGPPEPQHF TGTGCCTCAACAGGGCCCCCTGAGCCCCAGCATTTT
. TRBJ1-5 TRBV7-9 . CVIGDSNQPQHF TGTGTTATCGGGGATAGCAATCAGCCCCAGCATTTT
. TRBJ1-5 TRBV12-3/TRBV12-4 . CASSFGSGQPQHF TGTGCCAGCAGTTTCGGTAGCGGTCAGCCCCAGCATTTT
. TRBJ1-2 TRBV30 TRBD1 CAWSAPGQGHYGYTF TGTGCCTGGAGCGCACCGGGACAGGGGCACTATGGCTACACCTTC
. TRBJ1-2 TRBV4-1 TRBD1 CASSHTGGNYGYTF TGCGCCAGCAGCCACACAGGGGGCAACTATGGCTACACCTTC
. TRBJ1-5 TRBV5-6 TRBD1 CASSLNPTGGNQPQHF TGTGCCAGCAGCTTGAACCCGACAGGGGGCAATCAGCCCCAGCATTTT
few TRBJ1-2 TRBV28 TRBD1 CASSLYRGGYGYTF TGTGCCAGCAGTTTGTACAGGGGAGGTTATGGCTACACCTTC
. TRBJ2-7 TRBV5-4 TRBD1 CASSPDRSYEQYF TGTGCCAGCAGCCCGGACAGGAGCTACGAGCAGTACTTC
few TRBJ1-2 TRBV9 TRBD1 CASSDTGGYGYTF TGTGCCAGCAGCGATACAGGGGGCTATGGCTACACCTTC
. TRBJ2-7 TRBV6-5 . CASSYSADKRYEQYF TGTGCCAGCAGTTACAGCGCGGACAAGAGATACGAGCAGTACTTC
few TRBJ1-1 TRBV11-2 . CASSYQTTNTEAFF TGTGCCAGCAGCTACCAGACAACGAACACTGAAGCTTTCTTT
. TRBJ1-2 TRBV10-3 TRBD1 CAISELTGVGGYTF TGTGCCATCAGTGAGTTGACAGGGGTCGGCGGCTACACCTTC
. TRBJ2-2 TRBV11-2 TRBD1 CASSLVQGAAGELFF TGTGCCAGCAGCTTAGTACAGGGGGCTGCCGGGGAGCTGTTTTTT
once TRBJ1-6 TRBV5-6 . CASSLGQAFNSPLHF TGTGCCAGCAGCTTGGGACAGGCTTTCAATTCACCCCTCCACTTT
. TRBJ2-7 TRBV5-1 . CASSLRDTSEQYF TGCGCCAGCAGCCTCCGGGACACCTCCGAGCAGTACTTC
. TRBJ1-2 TRBV27 TRBD1 CASSFRQGEGYGYTF TGTGCCAGCAGTTTTCGACAGGGAGAGGGCTATGGCTACACCTTC
. TRBJ2-1 TRBV7-3 . CASSQGSVGEQFF TGTGCCAGCAGCCAGGGGAGTGTGGGTGAGCAGTTCTTC
few TRBJ2-1 TRBV9 TRBD1 CASSGEGGQGLDEQFF TGTGCCAGCAGCGGAGAAGGTGGACAGGGCTTGGATGAGCAGTTCTTC
. TRBJ2-3 TRBV7-9 TRBD2 CASSLAELAGTDTQYF TGTGCCAGCAGCTTAGCCGAACTAGCGGGCACAGATACGCAGTATTTT
. TRBJ1-4 TRBV28 TRBD1 CASSEPGTGGEKLFF TGTGCCAGCAGTGAACCGGGGACAGGGGGCGAAAAACTGTTTTTT
. TRBJ1-4 TRBV6-1 . CASSVTLGASEKLFF TGTGCCAGCAGTGTGACGTTGGGGGCTAGCGAAAAACTGTTTTTT
few TRBJ2-1 TRBV29-1 TRBD2 CSGTSGSDEQFF TGCAGCGGGACTAGCGGGAGCGATGAGCAGTTCTTC
. TRBJ2-1 TRBV6-2/TRBV6-3 TRBD2 CASSYGDYYNEQFF TGTGCCAGCAGTTACGGGGACTACTACAATGAGCAGTTCTTC